The sequence of this T cell receptor (beta chain) was determined in a study of T cells in Graves' hyperthyroidism and ophthalmopathy. Findings and caveats of the study: Blood also carried most thyroid clonotypes expanded above 0.001.

Researchers amplified the TCR beta CDR3 regions from RNA transcripts. During a first-round RT-PCR of the TCR CDR3, the HTBI primer set was used. TCRdb re-analysed the multiplex PCR reads in MiXCR, keeping a single row per CDR3 protein. The repertoire holds under 400,000 distinct CDR3 sequences, more than 15% seen once, with 28% in the top ten. Many counts were recorded for this clonotype. Its antigen is still unknown. Participants, patients aged 18 to 65, had newly diagnosed hyperthyroidism with a duration under 2 months. Using 10 ml of fresh peripheral blood, PBMCs were prepared. CDR1 MDHEN and CDR2 SYDVKM come from the germline V gene. The junction had 5 bases not matched to a gene; V was cut back by 6 bases and J by 0 bases. CDR3 size: 15 residues.

This TCR was recovered from a woman aged 18-29 years with Graves' hyperthyroidism that later progressed to Graves' ophthalmopathy. The sequenced material came from blood. The chain recombines TRBV28 with TRBJ2-1; 7 positions match TRBD1. The CDR3 spells CASRPGQSSYNEQFF. CDR3 nucleotide sequence: TGTGCCAGCAGGCCGGGACAGAGCTCCTACAATGAGCAGTTCTTC.